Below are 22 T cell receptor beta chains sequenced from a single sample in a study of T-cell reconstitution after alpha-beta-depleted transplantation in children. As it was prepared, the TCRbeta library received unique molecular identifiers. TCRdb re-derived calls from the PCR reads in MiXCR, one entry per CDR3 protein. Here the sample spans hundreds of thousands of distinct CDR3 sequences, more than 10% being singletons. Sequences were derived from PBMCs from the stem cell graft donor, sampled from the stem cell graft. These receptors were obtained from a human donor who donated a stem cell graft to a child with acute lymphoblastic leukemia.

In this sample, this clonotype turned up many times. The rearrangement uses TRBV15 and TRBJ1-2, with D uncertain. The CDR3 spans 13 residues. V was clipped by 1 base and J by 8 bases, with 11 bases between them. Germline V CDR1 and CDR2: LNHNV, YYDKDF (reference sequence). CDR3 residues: CATSRAGMEGYTF. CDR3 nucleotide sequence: TGTGCCACCAGCAGAGCAGGAATGGAGGGCTACACCTTC.

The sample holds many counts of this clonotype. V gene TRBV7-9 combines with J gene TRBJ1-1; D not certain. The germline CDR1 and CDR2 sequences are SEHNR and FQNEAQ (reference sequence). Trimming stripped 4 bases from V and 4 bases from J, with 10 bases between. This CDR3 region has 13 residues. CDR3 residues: CASSSDGRTEAFF. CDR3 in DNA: TGTGCCAGCAGCTCGGACGGGCGCACTGAAGCTTTCTTT.

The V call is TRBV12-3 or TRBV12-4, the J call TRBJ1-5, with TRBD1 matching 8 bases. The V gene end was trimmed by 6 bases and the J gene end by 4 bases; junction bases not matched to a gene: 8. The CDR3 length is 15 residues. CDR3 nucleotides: TGTGCCAGCAGCCCTACAGGGGGTATTAATCAGCCCCAGCATTTT. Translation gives CASSPTGGINQPQHF.

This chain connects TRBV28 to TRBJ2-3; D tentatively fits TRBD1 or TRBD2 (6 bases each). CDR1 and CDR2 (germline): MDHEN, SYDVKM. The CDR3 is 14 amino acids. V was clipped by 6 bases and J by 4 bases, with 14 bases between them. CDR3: CASRDLGGPDTQYF. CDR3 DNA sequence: TGTGCCAGCAGAGATCTGGGGGGCCCAGATACGCAGTATTTT.

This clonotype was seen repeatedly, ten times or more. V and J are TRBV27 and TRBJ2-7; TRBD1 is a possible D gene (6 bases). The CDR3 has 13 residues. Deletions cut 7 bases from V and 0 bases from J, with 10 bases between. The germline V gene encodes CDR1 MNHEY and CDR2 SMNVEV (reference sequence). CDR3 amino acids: CASKQGISYEQYF. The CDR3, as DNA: TGTGCCAGCAAACAGGGTATCTCCTACGAGCAGTACTTC.

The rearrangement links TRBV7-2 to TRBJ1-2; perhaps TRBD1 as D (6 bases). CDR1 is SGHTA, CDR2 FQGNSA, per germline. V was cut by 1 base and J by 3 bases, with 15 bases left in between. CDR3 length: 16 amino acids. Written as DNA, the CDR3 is TGTGCCAGCAGCTTAGACGGGGGGCGTTCCTACTATGGCTACACCTTC. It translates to CASSLDGGRSYYGYTF.

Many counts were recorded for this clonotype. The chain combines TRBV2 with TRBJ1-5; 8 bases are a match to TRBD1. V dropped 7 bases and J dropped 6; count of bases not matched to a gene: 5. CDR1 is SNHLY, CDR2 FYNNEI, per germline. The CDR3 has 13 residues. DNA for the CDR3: TGTGCCAGCACGGACAGGGAACGTCAGCCCCAGCATTTT. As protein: CASTDRERQPQHF.

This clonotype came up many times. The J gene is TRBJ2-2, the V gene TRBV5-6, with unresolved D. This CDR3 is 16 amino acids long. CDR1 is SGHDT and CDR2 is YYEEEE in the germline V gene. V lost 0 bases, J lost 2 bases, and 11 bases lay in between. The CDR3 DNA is TGTGCCAGCAGCTTGGAGTTTACGACTAACACCGGGGAGCTGTTTTTT. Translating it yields CASSLEFTTNTGELFF.

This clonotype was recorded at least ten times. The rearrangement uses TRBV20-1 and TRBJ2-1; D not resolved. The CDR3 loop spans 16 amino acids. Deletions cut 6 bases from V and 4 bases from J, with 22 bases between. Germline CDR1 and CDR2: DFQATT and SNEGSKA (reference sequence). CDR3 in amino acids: CSAGDPVANKYNEQFF. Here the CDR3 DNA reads TGCAGTGCCGGAGATCCTGTGGCAAACAAATACAATGAGCAGTTCTTC.

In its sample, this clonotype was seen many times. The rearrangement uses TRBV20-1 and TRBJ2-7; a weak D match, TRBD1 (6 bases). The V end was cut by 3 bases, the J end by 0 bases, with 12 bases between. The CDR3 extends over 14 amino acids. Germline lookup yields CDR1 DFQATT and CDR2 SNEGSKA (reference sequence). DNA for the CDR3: TGCAGTGCTAGTAAAGGGGGTAGCTCCTACGAGCAGTACTTC. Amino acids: CSASKGGSSYEQYF.

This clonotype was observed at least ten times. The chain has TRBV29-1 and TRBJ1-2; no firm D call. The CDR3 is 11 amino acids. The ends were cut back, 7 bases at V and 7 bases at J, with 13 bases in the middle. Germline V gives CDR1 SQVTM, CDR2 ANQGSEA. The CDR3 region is CSARIGGGYTF. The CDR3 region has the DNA TGCAGCGCTAGGATTGGAGGTGGCTACACCTTC.

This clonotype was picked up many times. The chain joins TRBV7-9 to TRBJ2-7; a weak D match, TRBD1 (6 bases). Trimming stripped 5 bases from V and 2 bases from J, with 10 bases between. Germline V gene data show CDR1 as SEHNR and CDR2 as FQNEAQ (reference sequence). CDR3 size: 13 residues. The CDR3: CASSRTEAYEQYF. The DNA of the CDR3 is TGTGCCAGCAGCCGGACAGAGGCCTACGAGCAGTACTTC.

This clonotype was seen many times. The CDR3, as DNA: TGTGCCAGCAGCTCGGGACAGGGGGCCTTTGGCTACACCTTC. This gives the protein CASSSGQGAFGYTF. The V gene is TRBV7-2, the J gene TRBJ1-2; 12 bases map to TRBD1. The junction had 4 bases not matched to a gene; V was cut back by 4 bases and J by 7 bases. CDR1 SGHTA and CDR2 FQGNSA come from the germline V gene. The CDR3 runs 14 residues. The variable domain in full, with the rest retrieved from reference TRBV7-2 and TRBJ1-2, is GAGVSQSPSNKVTEKGKDVELRCDPISGHTALYWYRQSLGQGLEFLIYFQGNSAPDKSGLPSDRFSAERTGGSVSTLTIQRTQQEDSAVYLCASSSGQGAFGYTFGSGTRLTVV.

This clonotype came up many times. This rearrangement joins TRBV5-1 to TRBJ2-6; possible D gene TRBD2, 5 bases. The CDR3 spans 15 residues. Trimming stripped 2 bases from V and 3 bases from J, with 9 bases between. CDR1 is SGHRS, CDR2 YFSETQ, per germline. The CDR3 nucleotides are TGCGCCAGCAGCTTTCGAGGGCTTGGGGCCAACGTCCTGACTTTC. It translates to CASSFRGLGANVLTF.

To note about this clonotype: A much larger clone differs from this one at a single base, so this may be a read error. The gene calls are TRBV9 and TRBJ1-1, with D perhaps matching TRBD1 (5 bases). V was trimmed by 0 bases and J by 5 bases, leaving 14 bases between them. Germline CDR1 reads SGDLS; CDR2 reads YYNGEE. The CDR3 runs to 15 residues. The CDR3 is CASSVGRAGGTEAFF. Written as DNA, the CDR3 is TGTGCCAGCAGCGTAGGGAGGGCGGGGGGAACTGAAGCTTTCTTT.

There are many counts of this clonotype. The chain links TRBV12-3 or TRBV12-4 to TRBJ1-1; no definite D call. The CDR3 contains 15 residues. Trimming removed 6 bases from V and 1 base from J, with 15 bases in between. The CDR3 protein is CASRIPGPANTEAFF. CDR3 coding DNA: TGTGCCAGCAGAATTCCGGGCCCAGCGAACACTGAAGCTTTCTTT.

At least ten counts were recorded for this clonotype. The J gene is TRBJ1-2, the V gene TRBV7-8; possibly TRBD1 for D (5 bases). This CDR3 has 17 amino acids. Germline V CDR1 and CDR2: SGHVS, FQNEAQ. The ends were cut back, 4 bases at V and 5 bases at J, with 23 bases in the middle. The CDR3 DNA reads TGTGCCAGCAGCTCGCGGAATCGCGGCCCCGGGGGATATGGCTACACCTTC. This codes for CASSSRNRGPGGYGYTF.

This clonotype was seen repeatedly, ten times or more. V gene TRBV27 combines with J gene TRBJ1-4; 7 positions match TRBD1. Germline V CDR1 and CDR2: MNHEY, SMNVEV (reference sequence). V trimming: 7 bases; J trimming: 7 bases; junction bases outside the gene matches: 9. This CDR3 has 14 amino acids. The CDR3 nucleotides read TGTGCCAGCATGAAAAGGGGGCCTGGTGAAAAACTGTTTTTT. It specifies CASMKRGPGEKLFF.

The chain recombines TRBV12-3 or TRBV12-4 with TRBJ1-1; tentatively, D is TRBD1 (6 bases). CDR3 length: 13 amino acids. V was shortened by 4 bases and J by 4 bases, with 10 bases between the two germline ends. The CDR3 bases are TGTGCCAGCAGTTCACAGGGCGTCACTGAAGCTTTCTTT. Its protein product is CASSSQGVTEAFF.

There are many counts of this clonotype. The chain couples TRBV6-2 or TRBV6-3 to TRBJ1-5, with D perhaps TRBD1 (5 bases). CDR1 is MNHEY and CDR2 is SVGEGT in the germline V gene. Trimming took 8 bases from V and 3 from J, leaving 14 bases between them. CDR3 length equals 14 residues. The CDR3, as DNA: TGTGCCAGCGATAGGGGTCGGAACAATCAGCCCCAGCATTTT. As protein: CASDRGRNNQPQHF.

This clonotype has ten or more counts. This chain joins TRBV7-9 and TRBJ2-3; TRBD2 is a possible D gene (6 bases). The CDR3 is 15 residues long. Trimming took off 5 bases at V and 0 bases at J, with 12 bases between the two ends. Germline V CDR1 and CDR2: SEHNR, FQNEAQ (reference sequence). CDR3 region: CASSPTGTSTDTQYF. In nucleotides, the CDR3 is TGTGCCAGCAGCCCGACCGGGACTAGCACAGATACGCAGTATTTT.

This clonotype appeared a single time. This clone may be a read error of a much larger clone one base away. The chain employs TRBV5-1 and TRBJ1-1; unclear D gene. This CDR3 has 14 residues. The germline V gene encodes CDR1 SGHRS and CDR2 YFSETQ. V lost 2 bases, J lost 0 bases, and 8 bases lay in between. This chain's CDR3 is CASSFVGMNTEAFF. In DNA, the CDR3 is TGCGCCAGCAGCTTTGTAGGAATGAACACTGAAGCTTTCTTT.